One and the same sample provided the 4 T cell receptor beta chains below, sequenced in a study of blood T cells in healthy people across ages. Next came a second PCR, run for about 7 to 12 cycles, which used a sample-barcoded 5' primer along with a J-beta primer mix. TCRdb recomputed calls from the 5' RACE reads with MiXCR, one row per CDR3 protein. Of around 870,000 distinct CDR3 sequences listed, 25% to 35% are singletons. The sequenced material came from blood. These receptor sequences come from a woman older than 75 in good health.

The chain has TRBV19 and TRBJ2-2; TRBD1 aligns across 11 bases. V trimming: 5 bases; J trimming: 6 bases; junction bases outside the gene matches: 5. CDR3 length: 15 residues. Germline assignment: CDR1 LNHDA and CDR2 SQIVND (reference sequence). In DNA form, the CDR3 reads TGTGCCAGTAGTCTGGGACAGGGGGTCGCCGGGGAGCTGTTTTTT. Its protein is CASSLGQGVAGELFF.

This clonotype was seen many times. The chain combines TRBV20-1 with TRBJ1-2, with D hard to call. The CDR3 length is 12 residues. CDR1 is DFQATT and CDR2 is SNEGSKA in the germline V gene (reference sequence). Between the trimmed V and J ends, which lost 3 bases and 2 bases, there was a span of 7 bases. CDR3 in amino acids: CSARTQNYGYTF. The CDR3 nucleotides read TGCAGTGCTAGGACGCAGAACTATGGCTACACCTTC.

This chain links TRBV7-8 with TRBJ2-1; no clear D. Germline CDR1 reads SGHVS; CDR2 reads FQNEAQ. The CDR3 is made up of 14 amino acids. V was clipped by 1 base and J by 8 bases, with 12 bases between them. CDR3 bases: TGTGCCAGCAGCTTAGGGGGTAGTAAGTATGAGCAGTTCTTC. Amino acids: CASSLGGSKYEQFF.

This clonotype was recorded many times. The V and J genes are TRBV29-1 and TRBJ2-5; 9 bases match TRBD1. The length of the CDR3 is 14 residues. Germline CDR1 reads SQVTM; CDR2 reads ANQGSEA. V trimming: 6 bases; J trimming: 5 bases; junction bases outside the gene matches: 10. CDR3 coding DNA: TGCAGCGTCGCTACAGGGGGCGGAGGGGAGACCCAGTACTTC. Its translation is CSVATGGGGETQYF.